This TCR beta chain was found in a study of cytomegalovirus exposure and HLA in healthy donors. Study-wide results and limits: Many donors carried some public TCRs, although rarity characterized most TCR sequences. A later analysis linked a missense variant in DCLRE1C to the trimming of TCR beta V and J genes.

Note on this clone: Antigen: not known.

PCR involved 60 Vbeta and 13 Jbeta primers. Clones were read by immunoSEQ multiplex PCR, and TCRdb kept only the in-frame ones, dropping some. The data contain about 150,000 clones, 80% of them singletons. The sequenced material came from PBMCs. The clonotype was recovered from a woman aged 40 to 50 in good health and CMV-seronegative.

DNA for the CDR3: TGTGCCAGCAGCACAAGCGGTGGTGAAGCTTTCTTT. It encodes CASSTSGGEAFF. V is TRBV7-8 and J is TRBJ1-1, with D uncertain. Germline CDR1 is SGHVS and CDR2 is FQNEAQ. Trimming removed 5 bases at V and 7 bases at J, with 11 bases between. The CDR3 has 12 amino acids. Complete variable domain (other parts from reference TRBV7-8 and TRBJ1-1): GAGVSQSPRYKVAKRGQDVALRCDPISGHVSLFWYQQALGQGPEFLTYFQNEAQLDKSGLPSDRFFAERPEGSVSTLKIQRTQQEDSAVYLCASSTSGGEAFFGQGTRLTVV.